The sequence of this TCR beta chain was determined in a study of blood T cell repertoires in COVID-19. At the level of the study: Acute and convalescent COVID-19 samples came from the United States, Italy and Spain. T cells, B-cell-depleted T cells, or PBMCs supplied cDNA or gDNA.

Generated by immunoSEQ multiplex PCR, the TCRdb table keeps only in-frame clones and is missing some. The sample lists more than 200,000 clones; about nine tenths were seen once. The receptor was derived from a man aged 40-50 years with acute or convalescent COVID-19. The sequenced material came from peripheral blood.

The CDR3: CASSVTGGTEAFF. In DNA form, the CDR3 reads TGCGCCAGCAGCGTGACAGGGGGCACTGAAGCTTTCTTT. The rearrangement uses TRBV5-1 and TRBJ1-1, with 9 bases identical to TRBD1. Germline V CDR1 and CDR2: SGHRS, YFSETQ. This CDR3 comprises 13 residues. V shed 4 bases and J 4 bases; nucleotides not matched to a gene: 2.